Below, 18 T cell receptor beta chains from the same sample are listed, as sequenced in a study of blood T cell repertoires in COVID-19. Profiling relied on immunoSEQ multiplex PCR, and the TCRdb table lists in-frame clones only, not all of them. The table has around 350,000 clones, approximately 86% seen once. The sequencing sample was made of peripheral blood. The source is a human donor in a cohort sampled during active COVID-19.

Turning to this clone: Other nucleotide sequences in the sample specify the same CDR3. This chain connects TRBV6-5 to TRBJ2-7, with 8 nucleotides matching TRBD1. The CDR3 contains 14 residues. Germline values: CDR1 MNHEY, CDR2 SVGAGI. The trim removed 0 bases at V and 3 bases at J, leaving 1 base unmatched. The CDR3 DNA reads TGTGCCAGCAGTTACTCTGACAGGGGCTACGAGCAGTACTTC. It encodes CASSYSDRGYEQYF.

CDR3 amino acids: CASSTGQYSNQPQHF. The CDR3 nucleotides are TGTGCCAGCAGCACGGGACAGTATAGCAATCAGCCCCAGCATTTT. The chain recombines TRBV5-5 with TRBJ1-5; 7 positions match TRBD1. The germline CDR1 and CDR2 sequences are SGHKS and YYEKEE (reference sequence). The CDR3 is 15 amino acids. The V and J ends lost 4 bases and 0 bases, in that order; junction bases with no gene match: 4.

This clone was counted a few times. V is TRBV28 and J is TRBJ2-1; 11 bases are a match to TRBD2. Germline V gives CDR1 MDHEN, CDR2 SYDVKM. The CDR3 loop spans 15 amino acids. Trimming removed 3 bases from V and 5 bases from J; junction bases left unmatched: 3. The CDR3: CASSLGLAENNEQFF. The CDR3, as DNA: TGTGCCAGCAGTTTGGGACTAGCGGAAAACAATGAGCAGTTCTTC.

As concerns this clone: It is unclear where the CDR3 begins or ends on the DNA, so no DNA is shown, and the CDR3 is as TCRdb lists it. V is TRBV28 and J is TRBJ1-3. Germline V gene sequence: CDR1 MDHEN, CDR2 SYDVKM. The CDR3 is made up of 15 amino acids, end residues included. The chain's CDR3 is CASSSSRDSGNTIYF.

V and J are TRBV4-2 and TRBJ2-7, with 7 positions matching TRBD2. The V segment lost 4 bases and the J segment 3 bases; nucleotides outside the gene matches: 12. The CDR3 is 16 residues long. In germline, CDR1 is LGHNA, CDR2 YNFKEQ. The CDR3 DNA follows: TGTGCCAGCAGCCCACATCCAACGGGGGAGGGCTACGAGCAGTACTTC. This translates into CASSPHPTGEGYEQYF.

The gene calls are TRBV3-1 (or the pseudogene TRBV3-2) and TRBJ2-2, with D perhaps matching TRBD1 (5 bases). Trimming cost V 1 base and J 0 bases, with 6 bases left between them. The length of the CDR3 is 15 residues. Germline V gives CDR1 LGHDT, CDR2 YNNKEL (reference sequence). The CDR3 is CASSQVRANTGELFF. CDR3 bases: TGTGCCAGCAGCCAAGTCAGGGCGAACACCGGGGAGCTGTTTTTT.

The chain couples TRBV19 to TRBJ2-2; no clear D gene. The CDR3 loop spans 14 amino acids. Germline CDR1 and CDR2: LNHDA and SQIVND (reference sequence). The germline V and J ends were trimmed by 3 bases and 0 bases, with 5 bases remaining between them. CDR3 sequence (DNA): TGTGCCAGTAGTATTATGTCGAACACCGGGGAGCTGTTTTTT. Translated: CASSIMSNTGELFF. Using reference TRBV19 and TRBJ2-2 for the parts outside the CDR3, the full variable domain is DGGITQSPKYLFRKEGQNVTLSCEQNLNHDAMYWYRQDPGQGLRLIYYSQIVNDFQKGDIAEGYSVSREKKESFPLTVTSAQKNPTAFYLCASSIMSNTGELFFGEGSRLTVL.

The chain couples TRBV28 to TRBJ1-3; 7 positions agree with TRBD1. Trimming cost V 5 bases and J 4 bases; bases outside gene matches: 8. Looked up from germline, CDR1 is MDHEN and CDR2 is SYDVKM. CDR3 length: 15 residues. The CDR3 nucleotides are TGTGCCAGCAGTCTCCCCGCACAGGGGGGAAACACCATATATTTT. As protein: CASSLPAQGGNTIYF.

This clone was detected once. This chain connects TRBV30 to TRBJ1-4; 7 bases are shared with TRBD1. V lost 4 bases to trimming and J lost 5 bases; unmatched junction nucleotides: 7. The V gene's germline CDR1 is GTSNPN and CDR2 SVGIG (reference sequence). CDR3 length: 14 residues. The CDR3 region has the DNA TGTGCCTGGAATACCGGGACAGCGAATGAAAAACTGTTTTTT. This codes for CAWNTGTANEKLFF.

CDR3 nucleotide sequence: TGTGCCAGCAGTCGCCCCGCTAGCGGGATGACTGAGCAGTTCTTC. The encoded protein is CASSRPASGMTEQFF. The J gene is TRBJ2-1, the V gene TRBV28, with TRBD2 identical over 9 bases. In germline, CDR1 is MDHEN, CDR2 SYDVKM. The CDR3 has 15 amino acids. V dropped 5 bases and J dropped 9; count of bases not matched to a gene: 11.

V gene TRBV6-5 combines with J gene TRBJ2-1, with D maybe TRBD2 (5 bases). V lost 6 bases and J lost 7, with 16 bases in between. The CDR3 runs 14 residues. CDR1 is MNHEY, CDR2 SVGAGI, per germline. The CDR3 nucleotides are TGTGCCAGCAGCCGGAGCGACACGGGAAATGAGCAGTTCTTC. This codes for CASSRSDTGNEQFF.

The chain uses TRBV13 and TRBJ1-2; TRBD1 aligns across 8 bases. V lost 0 bases to trimming and J lost 7 bases; unmatched junction nucleotides: 10. Germline V gene sequence: CDR1 PRHDT, CDR2 FYEKMQ (reference sequence). The CDR3 is made up of 16 amino acids. The CDR3 protein is CASSLGLRQGAGGYTF. Here the CDR3 DNA reads TGTGCCAGCAGCTTAGGCCTAAGGCAGGGGGCTGGTGGCTACACCTTC.

The gene calls are TRBV25-1 and TRBJ2-2; a weak D match, TRBD1 (6 bases). From germline, CDR1 is MGHDK and CDR2 SYGVNS. This CDR3 is 15 amino acids long. Trimming removed 3 bases at V and 5 bases at J, with 13 bases between. The CDR3 loop reads CASSDPRGETGELFF. The CDR3 DNA reads TGTGCCAGCAGTGACCCCAGGGGAGAAACCGGGGAGCTGTTTTTT.

The chain employs TRBV7-2 and TRBJ1-1; possible D gene TRBD1, 5 bases. The CDR3 totals 14 residues. CDR1 is SGHTA and CDR2 is FQGNSA in the germline V gene. V shed 8 bases and J shed 3 bases, with 16 bases lying between them. The CDR3 bases are TGTGCCAGCGCAAGATGGCGGGGGGACACTGAAGCTTTCTTT. Translating gives CASARWRGDTEAFF.

This sequence joins TRBV5-5 and TRBJ1-5; the D is unclear. Per the germline V gene, CDR1 is SGHKS and CDR2 is YYEKEE (reference sequence). V dropped 0 bases and J dropped 3 bases, with 4 bases sitting between them. The CDR3 runs 13 residues. CDR3 nucleotide sequence: TGTGCCAGCAGCTTGGGTCTCAATCAGCCCCAGCATTTT. As protein: CASSLGLNQPQHF.

This chain connects TRBV3-1 (or the pseudogene TRBV3-2) to TRBJ1-1; D not resolved. V was trimmed by 1 base and J by 1 base, leaving 4 bases between them. CDR3 length: 13 amino acids. Germline V gene sequence: CDR1 LGHDT, CDR2 YNNKEL (reference sequence). The CDR3 spells CASSQAGNTEAFF. CDR3 in DNA: TGTGCCAGCAGCCAAGCAGGGAACACTGAAGCTTTCTTT.

The chain combines TRBV5-1 with TRBJ2-2, with 7 bases identical to TRBD1. There are 18 residues in the CDR3. V gave up 1 base and J gave up 0 bases; unmatched junction bases: 9. Germline CDR1 reads SGHRS; CDR2 reads YFSETQ. The DNA of the CDR3 is TGCGCCAGCAGCTTGAAGCCAACAGGGGCTACGAACACCGGGGAGCTGTTTTTT. It yields the protein CASSLKPTGATNTGELFF.

This clone was seen a handful of times. This sequence joins TRBV7-6 and TRBJ2-7; the match to TRBD1 covers 7 bases. Germline assignment: CDR1 SGHVS and CDR2 FNYEAQ. The trim removed 6 bases at V and 0 bases at J, leaving 5 bases unmatched. The CDR3 loop spans 14 amino acids. CDR3 in amino acids: CASSVDRYSYEQYF. The CDR3 DNA reads as TGTGCCAGCAGTGTGGACAGGTACTCCTACGAGCAGTACTTC. The full variable domain, its missing parts supplied by reference TRBV7-6 and TRBJ2-7, is GAGVSQSPRYKVTKRGQDVALRCDPISGHVSLYWYRQALGQGPEFLTYFNYEAQQDKSGLPNDRFSAERPEGSISTLTIQRTEQRDSAMYRCASSVDRYSYEQYFGPGTRLTVT.